This T cell receptor beta chain comes out of a study of OX40 agonist ivuxolimab in advanced cancers. Study results and caveats: Still undetermined is the antigen specificity of the expanded peripheral T cells.

CDR1 is MNHNS and CDR2 is SASEGT in the germline V gene. CDR3 length: 13 residues. Trimming pared 2 bases from V and 6 bases from J, leaving 10 bases between. A word on this clone: Its antigen is not identified.

The repertoire was sequenced with immunoSEQ multiplex PCR; TCRdb's copy has only in-frame clones and lacks some. This sample has about 30,000 clones, with 65% to 80% found just once. V and J are TRBV6-1 and TRBJ1-2; possibly TRBD1 for D (5 bases). The sequenced sample was CD4+ or CD8+ T cells sorted from blood, obtained in a trial of the OX40 agonist ivuxolimab. The clonotype comes from an adult with an advanced solid tumor such as melanoma, head and neck, liver or kidney cancer. This chain's CDR3 is CASSELWGDGYTF. CDR3 DNA: TGTGCCAGCAGTGAATTGTGGGGCGATGGCTACACCTTC.